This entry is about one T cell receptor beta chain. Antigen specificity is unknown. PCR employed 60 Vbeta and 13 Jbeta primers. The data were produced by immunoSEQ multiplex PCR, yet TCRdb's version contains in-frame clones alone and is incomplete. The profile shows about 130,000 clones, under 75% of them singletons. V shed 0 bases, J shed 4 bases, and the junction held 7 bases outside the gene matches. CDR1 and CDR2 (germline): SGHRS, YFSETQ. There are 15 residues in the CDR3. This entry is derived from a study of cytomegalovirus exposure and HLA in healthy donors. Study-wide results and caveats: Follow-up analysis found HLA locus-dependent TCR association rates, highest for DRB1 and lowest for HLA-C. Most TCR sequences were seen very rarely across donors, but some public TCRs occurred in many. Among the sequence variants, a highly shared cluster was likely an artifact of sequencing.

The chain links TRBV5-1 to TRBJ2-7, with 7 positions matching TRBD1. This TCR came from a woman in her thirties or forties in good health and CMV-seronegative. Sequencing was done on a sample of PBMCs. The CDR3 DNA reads TGCGCCAGCAGCTTGGCGGGACAGCGGAATTACGAGCAGTACTTC. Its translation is CASSLAGQRNYEQYF.